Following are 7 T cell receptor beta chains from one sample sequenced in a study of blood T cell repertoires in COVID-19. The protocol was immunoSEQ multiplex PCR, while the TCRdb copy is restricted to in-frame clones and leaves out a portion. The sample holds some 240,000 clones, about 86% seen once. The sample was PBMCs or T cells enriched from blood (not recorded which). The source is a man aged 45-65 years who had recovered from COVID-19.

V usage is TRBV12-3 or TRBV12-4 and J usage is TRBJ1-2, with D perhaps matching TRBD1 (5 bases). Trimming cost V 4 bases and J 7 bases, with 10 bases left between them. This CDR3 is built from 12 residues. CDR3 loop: CASSSPGGGYTF. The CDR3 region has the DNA TGTGCCAGCAGTTCCCCGGGGGGTGGCTACACCTTC.

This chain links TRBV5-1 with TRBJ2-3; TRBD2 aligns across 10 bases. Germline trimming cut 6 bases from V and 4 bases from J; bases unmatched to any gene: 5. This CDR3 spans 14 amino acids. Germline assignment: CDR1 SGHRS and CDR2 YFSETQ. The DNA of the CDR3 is TGCGCCAGCAACCCGGGGACTAGCGCAGATACGCAGTATTTT. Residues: CASNPGTSADTQYF.

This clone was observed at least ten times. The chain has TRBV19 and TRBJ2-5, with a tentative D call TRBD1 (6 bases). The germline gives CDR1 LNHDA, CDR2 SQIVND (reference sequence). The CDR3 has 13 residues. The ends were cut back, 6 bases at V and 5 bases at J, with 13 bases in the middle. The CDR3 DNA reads TGTGCCAGTAGGACACAGGGAATGGAGACCCAGTACTTC. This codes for CASRTQGMETQYF.

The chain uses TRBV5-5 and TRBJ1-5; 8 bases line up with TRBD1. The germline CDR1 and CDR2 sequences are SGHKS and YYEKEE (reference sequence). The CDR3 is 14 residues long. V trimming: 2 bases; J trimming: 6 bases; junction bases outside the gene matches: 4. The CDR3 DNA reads TGTGCCAGCAGCTTCGCCAGGGGGCTTCAGCCCCAGCATTTT. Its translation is CASSFARGLQPQHF. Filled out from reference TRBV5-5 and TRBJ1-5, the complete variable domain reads DAGVTQSPTHLIKTRGQQVTLRCSPISGHKSVSWYQQVLGQGPQFIFQYYEKEERGRGNFPDRFSARQFPNYSSELNVNALLLGDSALYLCASSFARGLQPQHFGDGTRLSIL.

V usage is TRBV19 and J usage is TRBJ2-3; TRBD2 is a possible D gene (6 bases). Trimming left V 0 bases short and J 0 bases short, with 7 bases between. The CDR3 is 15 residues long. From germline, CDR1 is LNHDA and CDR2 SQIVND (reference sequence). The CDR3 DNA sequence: TGTGCCAGTAGTATAGATGGGAGGAGCACAGATACGCAGTATTTT. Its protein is CASSIDGRSTDTQYF.

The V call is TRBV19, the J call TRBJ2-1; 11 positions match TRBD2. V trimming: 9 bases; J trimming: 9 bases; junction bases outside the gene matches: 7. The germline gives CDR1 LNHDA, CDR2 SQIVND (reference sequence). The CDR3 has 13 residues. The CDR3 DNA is TGTGCCAGCTCGGGACTAGCGGTTGGTGAGCAGTTCTTC. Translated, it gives CASSGLAVGEQFF.

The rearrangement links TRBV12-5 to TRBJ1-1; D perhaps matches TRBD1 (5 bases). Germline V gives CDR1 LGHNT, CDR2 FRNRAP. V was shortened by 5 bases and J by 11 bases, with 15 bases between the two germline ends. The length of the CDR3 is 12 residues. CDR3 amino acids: CASGPSDIYAFF. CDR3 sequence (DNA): TGTGCTAGTGGTCCCTCGGACATCTATGCTTTCTTT.